A selection of T cell receptor beta chains follows, all from one sample in a study of CD8 T cells in Susac syndrome. MiXCR, run by TCRdb on the immunoSEQ multiplex PCR reads, gives a single entry per CDR3 protein. The sample holds under 150,000 distinct CDR3 sequences, 85% to 95% seen once. Material: CD8+ T cells from PBMCs. Receptor source: a human donor in good health. Both conserved end residues are part of each CDR3. The D gene is left open where the match is weak.

J | V | D | CDR3 | DNA
TRBJ2-4 | TRBV12-3/TRBV12-4 | - | CASSDDTGPLAKNIQYF | TGTGCCAGCAGTGACGATACAGGGCCCCTAGCCAAAAACATTCAGTACTTC
TRBJ2-7 | TRBV9 | - | CASSVADRDYEQYF | TGTGCCAGCAGCGTAGCCGACAGAGACTACGAGCAGTACTTC
TRBJ2-3 | TRBV12-3/TRBV12-4 | - | CASSPGASSTDTQYF | TGTGCCAGCAGTCCCGGGGCTAGTAGCACAGATACGCAGTATTTT
TRBJ2-5 | TRBV28 | TRBD1 | CASSLGTADQETQYF | TGTGCCAGCAGTCTCGGGACAGCGGACCAAGAGACCCAGTACTTC
TRBJ1-1 | TRBV5-6 | TRBD1 | CASSPWTGSTEAFF | TGTGCCAGCAGCCCTTGGACAGGGTCCACTGAAGCTTTCTTT
TRBJ2-1 | TRBV7-9 | TRBD2 | CASSPSGSYSYNEQFF | TGTGCCAGCAGCCCTAGCGGGAGTTACTCCTACAATGAGCAGTTCTTC
TRBJ2-1 | TRBV29-1 | TRBD1 | CSVEGQGVNEQFF | TGCAGCGTTGAAGGACAGGGGGTTAATGAGCAGTTCTTC
TRBJ1-2 | TRBV4-2 | - | CASSQGLSYTF | TGTGCCAGCAGCCAAGGGTTAAGCTACACCTTC
TRBJ1-1 | TRBV27 | - | CASSHNVGTEAFF | TGTGCCAGCAGCCATAACGTGGGGACTGAAGCTTTCTTT
TRBJ2-7 | TRBV3-1 | - | CASSQDRVGSPYEQYF | TGTGCCAGCAGCCAAGATCGAGTGGGGTCCCCCTACGAGCAGTACTTC
TRBJ2-1 | TRBV5-6 | TRBD1 | CASSLPGPDLRGNEQFF | TGTGCCAGCAGCTTGCCCGGCCCGGACCTCAGGGGGAATGAGCAGTTCTTC
TRBJ2-1 | TRBV12-3/TRBV12-4 | TRBD2 | CASSFSGTNNEQFF | TGTGCCAGCAGTTTCAGCGGGACGAACAATGAGCAGTTCTTC
TRBJ2-5 | TRBV6-5 | - | CASSYGPGEETQYF | TGTGCCAGCAGTTACGGGCCGGGGGAGGAGACCCAGTACTTC